The 17 T cell receptor beta chains below all came from one sample that was sequenced in a study of CD8 T cells in Susac syndrome. Reverse transcription used about 0.5 to 1 ug RNA and random hexamers. Via MiXCR, TCRdb re-called the immunoSEQ multiplex PCR reads, giving one row per CDR3 protein. The table shows approximately 210,000 distinct CDR3 sequences, with 94% occurring only once. Sequencing used CD4+ T cells from PBMCs. All receptors come from a human donor with Susac syndrome.

J is TRBJ2-3 and V is TRBV9; D uncertain. Germline CDR1 is SGDLS and CDR2 is YYNGEE. V dropped 3 bases and J dropped 3 bases, with 5 bases sitting between them. This CDR3 is built from 12 residues. The CDR3 spells CASSATTDTQYF. The CDR3 DNA sequence: TGTGCCAGCAGCGCCACAACAGATACGCAGTATTTT.

This chain uses TRBV3-1 with TRBJ2-5, with 7 bases identical to TRBD2. After removal of 1 base from V and 5 bases from J, the junction contained 4 bases not matched to a gene. CDR1 and CDR2 (germline): LGHDT, YNNKEL (reference sequence). This CDR3 is 14 amino acids long. The CDR3 reads CASSQGGGAETQYF. CDR3 sequence (DNA): TGTGCCAGCAGCCAAGGGGGAGGGGCCGAGACCCAGTACTTC.

The chain joins TRBV3-1 to TRBJ2-1; D is unclear. The CDR3 is 15 residues long. Per the germline V gene, CDR1 is LGHDT and CDR2 is YNNKEL (reference sequence). The V and J ends lost 0 bases and 6 bases respectively, with 12 bases between them. In nucleotides, the CDR3 is TGTGCCAGCAGCCAAGATCTTGAGAGTATCAATGAGCAGTTCTTC. The encoded protein is CASSQDLESINEQFF.

The J gene is TRBJ1-1, the V gene TRBV6-6; a possible D gene is TRBD1 (6 bases). This CDR3 has 15 amino acids. Trimming cost V 4 bases and J 4 bases, with 16 bases left between them. Germline CDR1 MNHNY, CDR2 SVGAGI (reference sequence). As DNA, the CDR3 is TGTGCCAGCAGTTCGACAGGCCTTCAGCCCACTGAAGCTTTCTTT. Protein: CASSSTGLQPTEAFF.

The rearrangement uses TRBV2 and TRBJ1-2; no reliable D call. Trimming took off 2 bases at V and 1 base at J, with 11 bases between the two ends. The CDR3 covers 15 residues. CDR1 and CDR2 from the germline V gene are SNHLY and FYNNEI. In nucleotides, the CDR3 is TGTGCCAGCAGTGAAACCACGCACTATAACTATGGCTACACCTTC. This sequence encodes CASSETTHYNYGYTF.

The rearrangement joins TRBV14 to TRBJ2-7; 10 bases line up with TRBD2. The V gene's germline CDR1 is SGHDN and CDR2 FVKESK. Unmatched junction bases numbered 6, after V lost 8 bases and J lost 2 bases. The CDR3 is 14 residues long. The CDR3 is CASGPAGGPYEQYF. In DNA form, the CDR3 reads TGTGCCAGCGGGCCAGCGGGGGGGCCCTACGAGCAGTACTTC.

The chain couples TRBV20-1 to TRBJ1-2; no firm D call. The CDR3 has 14 amino acids. The germline V gene encodes CDR1 DFQATT and CDR2 SNEGSKA (reference sequence). For the CDR3, the DNA is TGCAGGCCCCTTGACGTGGTGCCTAACTATGGCTACACCTTC. Its protein product is CRPLDVVPNYGYTF.

The gene calls are TRBV12-2 and TRBJ1-6. TRBV12-2 is shown as a pseudogene. This CDR3 comprises 10 residues. CDR3 amino acids: CAAQDSPLHF. In DNA form, the CDR3 reads TGTGCAGCCCAAGATTCACCCCTCCACTTT.

The rearrangement uses TRBV12-3 or TRBV12-4 and TRBJ1-1; D is uncertain. V dropped 3 bases and J dropped 8 bases, with 13 bases sitting between them. There are 13 residues in the CDR3. CDR3 residues: CASSLGLRLEAFF. Here the CDR3 DNA reads TGTGCCAGCAGTTTGGGTCTTAGACTCGAAGCTTTCTTT.

The chain employs TRBV7-3 and TRBJ2-5; 7 bases align to TRBD1. The V gene's germline CDR1 is SGHTA and CDR2 FQGTGA. Losses at the gene ends were 9 bases for V and 5 bases for J; bases not matched to a gene: 9. The CDR3 sequence is 13 residues long. The CDR3 nucleotides are TGTGCCAGTGGACAGGCACGAGGGGAGACCCAGTACTTC. It codes for CASGQARGETQYF.

In regard to this clonotype: The junction departs from the called germline gene at one end, perhaps through a read error. The V gene is TRBV5-1, the J gene TRBJ2-7, with D perhaps matching TRBD2 (5 bases). The CDR3 extends over 12 amino acids. Germline CDR1 reads SGHRS; CDR2 reads YFSETQ. The CDR3 sequence is CASSLEGYEQYF. The CDR3 DNA reads TGTGCCAGCAGTTTAGAGGGTTACGAGCAGTACTTC.

The chain links TRBV19 to TRBJ1-1; 9 bases are a match to TRBD1. From germline, CDR1 is LNHDA and CDR2 SQIVND (reference sequence). Losses at the gene ends were 6 bases for V and 7 bases for J; bases not matched to a gene: 9. This CDR3 region has 14 residues. The CDR3 DNA reads TGTGCCAGTAGCCCAGGACAGGGGCCGATTGAAGCTTTCTTT. Its protein product is CASSPGQGPIEAFF. Full variable domain (rest looked up from reference TRBV19 and TRBJ1-1): DGGITQSPKYLFRKEGQNVTLSCEQNLNHDAMYWYRQDPGQGLRLIYYSQIVNDFQKGDIAEGYSVSREKKESFPLTVTSAQKNPTAFYLCASSPGQGPIEAFFGQGTRLTVV.

The chain carries TRBV5-8 and TRBJ1-2; no firm D call. The V and J ends lost 4 bases and 7 bases respectively, with 14 bases between them. The germline gives CDR1 SGHTS, CDR2 YDEGEE. This CDR3 has 13 amino acids. The CDR3: CASSQGFNGGYTF. CDR3 DNA sequence: TGTGCCAGCAGCCAAGGGTTTAATGGTGGCTACACCTTC.

The chain joins TRBV7-8 to TRBJ2-5; 8 bases align to TRBD2. The CDR3 runs 16 residues. The V gene's germline CDR1 is SGHVS and CDR2 FQNEAQ. V was pared by 5 bases and J by 2 bases, with 10 bases of the junction left unmatched. Here the CDR3 DNA reads TGTGCCAGCAGCCACCCCACTAGCGGACTACAAGAGACCCAGTACTTC. Translated: CASSHPTSGLQETQYF.

The chain uses TRBV25-1 and TRBJ2-7; D remains ambiguous. Trimming took off 2 bases at V and 3 bases at J, with 8 bases between the two ends. The CDR3 consists of 13 residues. CDR1 is MGHDK, CDR2 SYGVNS, per germline. The CDR3 sequence is CASSEARFYEQYF. In DNA, the CDR3 is TGTGCCAGCAGTGAAGCCAGATTCTACGAGCAGTACTTC.

The gene calls are TRBV29-1 and TRBJ2-2; TRBD1 or TRBD2 may be the D gene (6 bases each). The CDR3 consists of 16 residues. CDR1 is SQVTM and CDR2 is ANQGSEA in the germline V gene. The V and J ends lost 6 bases and 0 bases respectively, with 17 bases between them. In DNA form, the CDR3 reads TGCAGCGTGGCGGGAACAGGGAACTCGAACACCGGGGAGCTGTTTTTT. This translates into CSVAGTGNSNTGELFF.

The V call is TRBV15, the J call TRBJ1-2; 9 positions agree with TRBD1. The CDR3 contains 16 residues. V gave up 1 base and J gave up 4 bases; unmatched junction bases: 7. The germline V gene encodes CDR1 LNHNV and CDR2 YYDKDF (reference sequence). CDR3 sequence: CATSRGGTGLSYGYTF. CDR3 nucleotide sequence: TGTGCCACCAGCAGAGGGGGGACAGGGTTGAGCTATGGCTACACCTTC.